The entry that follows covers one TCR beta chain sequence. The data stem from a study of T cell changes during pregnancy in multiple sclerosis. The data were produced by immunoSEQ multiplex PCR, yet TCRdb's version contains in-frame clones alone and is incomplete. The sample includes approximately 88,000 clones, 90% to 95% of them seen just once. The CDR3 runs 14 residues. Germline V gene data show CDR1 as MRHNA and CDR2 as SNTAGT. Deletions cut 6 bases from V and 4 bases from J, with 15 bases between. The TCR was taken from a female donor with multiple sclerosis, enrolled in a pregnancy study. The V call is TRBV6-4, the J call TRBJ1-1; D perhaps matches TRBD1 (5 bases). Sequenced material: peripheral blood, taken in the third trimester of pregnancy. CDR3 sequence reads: CASRGTGGTTEAFF. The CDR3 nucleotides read TGTGCCAGCAGAGGGACCGGGGGGACCACTGAAGCTTTCTTT.